This entry lists 8 T cell receptor beta chains sequenced from one sample in a study of CD8 T cells in ankylosing spondylitis. TCRdb itself ran the 5' RACE reads through MiXCR, one entry per CDR3 protein. The repertoire holds about 96,000 distinct CDR3 sequences, about 8.8% seen once, with roughly 5.5% in the top ten. Specimen: blood, either unsorted or a sorted T cell fraction (not recorded which). These receptors originate from a male donor with ankylosing spondylitis or in good health (not recorded which).

As for this clonotype: One end of the junction is discordant with germline, which a read error may explain. The rearrangement joins TRBV15 to TRBJ1-1; no clear D. Germline V CDR1 and CDR2: LNHNV, YYDKDF (reference sequence). This CDR3 is built from 14 residues. The DNA of the CDR3 is TGTGTCACCAGCAATATTGGCCTGCGCACTGAAGCTTTCTTT. It encodes CVTSNIGLRTEAFF.

For this clonotype: A read error is possible here, since a much larger clone lies one base away. This chain connects TRBV20-1 to TRBJ2-7, with 9 nucleotides matching TRBD2. This CDR3 has 14 amino acids. Germline V lookup: CDR1 DFQATT, CDR2 SNEGSKA (reference sequence). DNA of the CDR3: TGCAGTACTAGTGCGGCTAGCGGGGACCCTCTTCAGTACTTC. This translates into CSTSAASGDPLQYF.

This clonotype was observed many times. This chain uses TRBV4-1 with TRBJ2-5, with TRBD2 as a possible D gene (5 bases). CDR1 and CDR2 (germline): MGHRA, YSYEKL. Between the trimmed V and J ends, which lost 1 base and 0 bases, there was a span of 15 bases. The CDR3 is 17 amino acids. DNA of the CDR3: TGCGCCAGCAGCCAAGGTGCCTTGGAGGTCTACCAAGAGACCCAGTACTTC. Protein: CASSQGALEVYQETQYF.

This clonotype was observed at least ten times. In DNA form, the CDR3 reads TGTGCCAGCAGCCAAGAGTGGACCAGGCCTACTAGCAATCAGCCCCAGCATTTT. Translating it yields CASSQEWTRPTSNQPQHF. The V call is TRBV14, the J call TRBJ1-5; no definite D call. Germline V gene sequence: CDR1 SGHDN, CDR2 FVKESK. Trimming pared 0 bases from V and 0 bases from J, leaving 15 bases between. The CDR3 length is 18 residues.

This clonotype was seen more than once but under ten times. This chain joins TRBV29-1 and TRBJ1-1; D is possibly TRBD1 (5 bases). V lost 7 bases to trimming and J lost 0 bases, with 15 bases between them. In germline, CDR1 is SQVTM, CDR2 ANQGSEA. The CDR3 extends over 14 amino acids. The DNA for the CDR3 is TGCAGCGGGGTACCGGGACCCATGAACACTGAAGCTTTCTTT. This sequence encodes CSGVPGPMNTEAFF.

At least ten counts were recorded for this clonotype. The J gene is TRBJ2-7, the V gene TRBV6-5, with D unresolved. Trimming stripped 2 bases from V and 4 bases from J, with 15 bases between. The germline gives CDR1 MNHEY, CDR2 SVGAGI. This CDR3 has 15 amino acids. The CDR3 sequence is CASSYERVGTYEQYF. CDR3 bases: TGTGCCAGCAGTTACGAAAGGGTTGGAACTTACGAGCAGTACTTC.

In this sample, this clonotype turned up many times. The chain is built from TRBV2 and TRBJ1-2; D is perhaps TRBD1 (6 bases). Trimming left V 7 bases short and J 1 base short, with 13 bases between. Germline CDR1 reads SNHLY; CDR2 reads FYNNEI. The CDR3 consists of 14 residues. CDR3 DNA: TGTGCCAGCAAAATTGAACAGGGTAACTATGGCTACACCTTC. This sequence encodes CASKIEQGNYGYTF.

In its sample, this clonotype was seen many times. This chain joins TRBV7-2 and TRBJ2-5; D is possibly TRBD1 or TRBD2 (5 bases each). Germline V gene sequence: CDR1 SGHTA, CDR2 FQGNSA. V gave up 5 bases and J gave up 9 bases, with 16 bases separating them. This CDR3 has 13 residues. The DNA of the CDR3 is TGTGCCAGCAGCCTCCAAGAAGTGGGGGCCCAGTACTTC. This sequence encodes CASSLQEVGAQYF.